The 26 T cell receptor beta chains below were found in one sample sequenced in a study of blood T cell repertoires in COVID-19. The assay was immunoSEQ multiplex PCR, and TCRdb's table has in-frame clones only and misses some. The sample lists roughly 250,000 clones, 75% to 90% occurring once. Sequencing was carried out using peripheral blood. Source of these receptors: a man younger than 45 with acute or convalescent COVID-19.

The chain recombines TRBV30 with TRBJ1-2; no clear D. Trimming left V 0 bases short and J 10 bases short, with 12 bases between. Germline assignment: CDR1 GTSNPN and CDR2 SVGIG (reference sequence). This CDR3 contains 12 residues. The CDR3 region has the DNA TGTGCCTGGAGTGTACACAGCCTCCCCTACACCTTC. This translates into CAWSVHSLPYTF.

This chain joins TRBV19 and TRBJ1-5; D uncertain. Per germline, CDR1 LNHDA and CDR2 SQIVND (reference sequence). Trimming stripped 2 bases from V and 0 bases from J, with 8 bases between. The CDR3 is 15 residues long. DNA for the CDR3: TGTGCCAGTAGTATACGTGCAGTTAGCAATCAGCCCCAGCATTTT. Translated: CASSIRAVSNQPQHF.

This chain joins TRBV28 and TRBJ1-6; a possible D gene is TRBD1 (5 bases). CDR3 length equals 12 residues. Germline assignment: CDR1 MDHEN and CDR2 SYDVKM. Between the trimmed V and J ends, which lost 7 bases and 12 bases, there was a span of 13 bases. For the CDR3, the DNA is TGTGCCAGCAATGCCTTTAGGGGACCCCTCCACTTT. This sequence encodes CASNAFRGPLHF.

This chain links TRBV9 with TRBJ1-2, with TRBD1 identical over 9 bases. In germline, CDR1 is SGDLS, CDR2 YYNGEE. V gave up 5 bases and J gave up 6 bases; unmatched junction bases: 11. This CDR3 has 15 residues. CDR3 in amino acids: CASRRSTGGLNGYTF. CDR3 bases: TGTGCCAGCAGGAGGTCCACAGGGGGCTTGAATGGCTACACCTTC.

This chain links TRBV11-3 with TRBJ1-6; D not resolved. The V gene's germline CDR1 is SGHNT and CDR2 YENEEA. The CDR3 length is 12 residues. Trimming removed 5 bases at V and 11 bases at J, with 10 bases between. This chain's CDR3 is CASSGPGTPLHF. In nucleotides, the CDR3 is TGTGCCAGCAGCGGGCCCGGGACACCCCTCCACTTT.

This clone was observed a single time. The J gene is TRBJ2-7, the V gene TRBV28; 10 bases are a match to TRBD1. V was pared by 8 bases and J by 1 base, with 5 bases of the junction left unmatched. From germline, CDR1 is MDHEN and CDR2 SYDVKM. This CDR3 is 14 amino acids long. The CDR3 bases are TGTGCCAGCGGGCGACAGGGGGCTTCCTACGAGCAGTACTTC. This encodes CASGRQGASYEQYF.

J is TRBJ1-2 and V is TRBV6-1, with D hard to call. V was trimmed by 3 bases and J by 4 bases, leaving 9 bases between them. From germline, CDR1 is MNHNS and CDR2 SASEGT. This CDR3 contains 13 residues. The CDR3: CASSERAFYGYTF. The CDR3 DNA sequence: TGTGCCAGCAGTGAGAGGGCGTTCTATGGCTACACCTTC.

The sample holds one count of this clone. The V gene is TRBV12-3 or TRBV12-4, the J gene TRBJ1-2, with D uncertain. Between the trimmed V and J ends, which lost 3 bases and 8 bases, there was a span of 7 bases. The CDR3 covers 11 residues. This CDR3 reads CASSLLRGYTF. CDR3 nucleotides: TGTGCCAGCAGTTTGCTACGCGGCTACACCTTC.

The chain has TRBV30 and TRBJ1-5; D gene uncertain. V lost 4 bases and J lost 1, with 11 bases in between. Germline assignment: CDR1 GTSNPN and CDR2 SVGIG (reference sequence). This CDR3 has 14 residues. This CDR3 reads CAWNIGPSNQPQHF. The DNA for the CDR3 is TGTGCCTGGAATATTGGGCCGAGCAATCAGCCCCAGCATTTT.

The chain combines TRBV9 with TRBJ1-1; the D is unclear. The CDR3 extends over 15 amino acids. Germline loops: CDR1 SGDLS, CDR2 YYNGEE. The germline V and J ends were trimmed by 1 base and 0 bases, with 10 bases remaining between them. CDR3 nucleotides: TGTGCCAGCAGCGTAAGCCCCTCTTTGAACACTGAAGCTTTCTTT. This sequence encodes CASSVSPSLNTEAFF.

The gene calls are TRBV5-4 and TRBJ1-1, with TRBD1 matching 8 bases. CDR1 is SGHNT and CDR2 is YYREEE in the germline V gene (reference sequence). The CDR3 runs to 15 residues. With V trimmed by 2 bases and J by 1 base, 4 bases remained unmatched. The CDR3 loop reads CASSLTGTGNTEAFF. DNA for the CDR3: TGTGCCAGCAGCTTAACCGGGACAGGGAACACTGAAGCTTTCTTT.

J is TRBJ2-7 and V is TRBV29-1; 9 bases are shared with TRBD1. CDR1 is SQVTM and CDR2 is ANQGSEA in the germline V gene. V lost 7 bases and J lost 2; bases outside the gene matches: 12. The CDR3 runs 15 residues. The CDR3 nucleotides read TGCAGCGCCGCAACAGGGGGCGCGTTCCCCTACGAGCAGTACTTC. Its protein is CSAATGGAFPYEQYF.

The chain recombines TRBV28 with TRBJ1-5; D gene unclear. The CDR3 is 13 amino acids. Trimming pared 6 bases from V and 4 bases from J, leaving 10 bases between. Germline V lookup: CDR1 MDHEN, CDR2 SYDVKM. CDR3 protein: CASSLPGNQPQHF. CDR3 nucleotides: TGTGCCAGCAGCCTCCCAGGTAATCAGCCCCAGCATTTT.

The CDR3 region has the DNA TGTGCCACCAGTGATTTTGGCTCCCGGGAGGGAAGCTCCTACGAGCAGTACTTC. Encoded protein: CATSDFGSREGSSYEQYF. J is TRBJ2-7 and V is TRBV24-1, with 8 bases lining up with TRBD2. Germline CDR1 reads KGHDR; CDR2 reads SFDVKD. Trimming removed 1 base from V and 0 bases from J; junction bases left unmatched: 10. This CDR3 spans 18 amino acids.

This clone has a single count. The V and J genes are TRBV19 and TRBJ1-1; 10 bases fit TRBD1. Germline CDR1 reads LNHDA; CDR2 reads SQIVND (reference sequence). The junction had 2 bases not matched to a gene; V was cut back by 5 bases and J by 5 bases. The CDR3 spans 13 residues. Written as DNA, the CDR3 is TGTGCCAGTAGTGACAGGGGGCGAACTGAAGCTTTCTTT. Protein product: CASSDRGRTEAFF.

The chain joins TRBV28 to TRBJ2-7, with unresolved D. The V gene's germline CDR1 is MDHEN and CDR2 SYDVKM. V lost 4 bases to trimming and J lost 4 bases, with 8 bases between them. This CDR3 comprises 12 residues. The chain's CDR3 is CASSSGLYEQYF. CDR3 sequence (DNA): TGTGCCAGCAGTTCAGGTCTGTACGAGCAGTACTTC. Using reference TRBV28 and TRBJ2-7 for the parts outside the CDR3, the full variable domain is DVKVTQSSRYLVKRTGEKVFLECVQDMDHENMFWYRQDPGLGLRLIYFSYDVKMKEKGDIPEGYSVSREKKERFSLILESASTNQTSMYLCASSSGLYEQYFGPGTRLTVT.

This sequence joins TRBV10-1 and TRBJ2-7; TRBD2 agrees at 7 bases. The CDR3 runs to 12 residues. Germline CDR1 reads WNHNN; CDR2 reads SYGVQD (reference sequence). V lost 8 bases, J lost 2 bases, and 3 bases stayed unmatched. For the CDR3, the DNA is TGCGCCAGCGGACGGGGGGCCTACGAGCAGTACTTC. The encoded protein is CASGRGAYEQYF.

The chain combines TRBV7-3 with TRBJ1-3, with D perhaps matching TRBD1 (6 bases). The V end lost 5 bases, the J end lost 0 bases, and 14 bases lay between the germline ends. The CDR3 totals 16 residues. The germline V gene has CDR1 SGHTA and CDR2 FQGTGA. The CDR3 coding sequence is TGTGCCAGCAGCCCGGACAGTTCCTCCTCTGGAAACACCATATATTTT. This codes for CASSPDSSSSGNTIYF.

V usage is TRBV4-1 and J usage is TRBJ1-1, with D possibly being TRBD1 (5 bases). V shed 0 bases and J shed 6 bases, with 14 bases lying between them. CDR3 size: 15 residues. Per germline, CDR1 MGHRA and CDR2 YSYEKL. The CDR3 loop reads CASSQEAGTGAEAFF. DNA of the CDR3: TGCGCCAGCAGCCAAGAAGCAGGAACGGGGGCTGAAGCTTTCTTT.

The sample holds one count of this clone. J is TRBJ1-6 and V is TRBV14, with TRBD1 matching 9 bases. Germline CDR1 and CDR2: SGHDN and FVKESK. J gave up 10 bases and V 5 bases, and 9 bases lay outside the gene matches. The CDR3 contains 15 residues. The CDR3 DNA follows: TGTGCCAGCAGCACCTCGACAGGGGGATTATCACCCCTCCACTTT. It translates to CASSTSTGGLSPLHF.

The table lists this clone with a count of one. The rearrangement uses TRBV27 and TRBJ1-5, with D possibly matching TRBD1 (5 bases). The length of the CDR3 is 14 residues. Germline-derived CDR1 and CDR2 are MNHEY and SMNVEV (reference sequence). V dropped 3 bases and J dropped 7 bases, with 13 bases sitting between them. CDR3 sequence: CASSLAGRGQPQHF. CDR3 bases: TGTGCCAGCAGTTTGGCGGGGCGCGGGCAGCCCCAGCATTTT.

The CDR3 region is CSVLPGAEQFF. CDR3 nucleotides: TGCAGTGTATTACCGGGAGCGGAGCAGTTCTTC. The chain is built from TRBV20-1 and TRBJ2-1; D might be TRBD2 (6 bases). Germline V gene sequence: CDR1 DFQATT, CDR2 SNEGSKA (reference sequence). The CDR3 has 11 amino acids. V lost 7 bases and J lost 10, with 14 bases in between.

This clone showed up just a few times. The rearrangement uses TRBV2 and TRBJ2-7; D is possibly TRBD1 (6 bases). CDR3 length: 11 residues. V was cut by 6 bases and J by 3 bases, with 6 bases left in between. Germline V gives CDR1 SNHLY, CDR2 FYNNEI. The CDR3 DNA sequence: TGTGCCAGCAGGGGACACTACGAGCAGTACTTC. It encodes CASRGHYEQYF.

The chain uses TRBV5-8 and TRBJ1-6; weak D call: TRBD1 (5 bases). The CDR3 is 15 amino acids. V lost 5 bases, J lost 14 bases, and 23 bases lay in between. Per germline, CDR1 SGHTS and CDR2 YDEGEE. Here the CDR3 reads CASRSGDSPRVTLHF. DNA of the CDR3: TGTGCCAGCAGGTCCGGCGACAGTCCCCGGGTTACCCTCCACTTT. The full variable domain, with the rest looked up from reference TRBV5-8 and TRBJ1-6, is EAGVTQSPTHLIKTRGQQATLRCSPISGHTSVYWYQQALGLGLQFLLWYDEGEERNRGNFPPRFSGRQFPNYSSELNVNALELEDSALYLCASRSGDSPRVTLHFGNGTRLTVT.

The chain has TRBV7-9 and TRBJ1-2; TRBD1 matches 8 bases. Germline-derived CDR1 and CDR2 are SEHNR and FQNEAQ (reference sequence). V lost 5 bases to trimming and J lost 8 bases; unmatched junction nucleotides: 25. The CDR3 covers 19 residues. CDR3 amino acids: CASSRWTDRGPFLRGGYTF. The CDR3 DNA follows: TGTGCCAGCAGCCGATGGACCGACAGGGGACCTTTCCTTCGGGGAGGCTACACCTTC.

This chain uses TRBV5-1 with TRBJ1-6; TRBD1 might be the D (6 bases). Trimming took off 2 bases at V and 10 bases at J, with 13 bases between the two ends. The CDR3 length is 14 residues. Germline loops: CDR1 SGHRS, CDR2 YFSETQ. The CDR3 nucleotides read TGCGCCAGCAGCTTTTTATCGCAGGGGTCACCCCTCCACTTT. Its translation: CASSFLSQGSPLHF. The variable domain in full, with the rest retrieved from reference TRBV5-1 and TRBJ1-6, is KAGVTQTPRYLIKTRGQQVTLSCSPISGHRSVSWYQQTPGQGLQFLFEYFSETQRNKGNFPGRFSGRQFSNSRSEMNVSTLELGDSALYLCASSFLSQGSPLHFGNGTRLTVT.